The T cell receptor (beta chain) under discussion was sequenced for a study of a mutant IDH1 vaccine in newly diagnosed glioma (dated by TCRdb to about 2021). For the study in its entirety: Patients received eight vaccinations in weeks 1, 3, 5, 7, 11, 15, 19 and 23, corresponding to visits V03 through V10. In the chemotherapy-containing groups, vaccination started alongside temozolomide cycles, whereas in patients who had radiotherapy alone it started 4-6 weeks after radiotherapy. Of the approximately 30 treated patients, approximately 62% were male and approximately 40% were female, and the mean age was roughly 40 years. Prior to enrollment, standard therapy consisting of radiotherapy alone, temozolomide alone, or radiochemotherapy with temozolomide had been administered to patients, with the combination being received by most patients. Peripheral blood was collected at six visits: V03 (baseline), V05, V07, V10, V12 and V13. Longitudinal TCRB deep sequencing was done for about two dozen treated patients, wherever samples were available for exploratory analyses. Study-wide findings and limitations: Pseudoprogression appeared unrelated to alterations in the top peripheral T cell clonotypes detected by TCRB sequencing. Across multiple MHC alleles, vaccine-induced immune responses were seen in more than 90% of patients. It was noted by the authors that analyses of patient blood samples could not be reproduced owing to sample limitations. PBMC samples for TCRB deep sequencing were selected based on availability.

The count of this clone is one. Its antigen has not been determined. No base quality values were provided; no much bigger clone lies one nucleotide off. Interpreted using the paper, the time point label stands for: week 5, during vaccination. Every vaccine dose consisted of 300 ug of a 20-mer mutant IDH1 peptide in Montanide, administered subcutaneously together with topical imiquimod. The donors had newly diagnosed IDH1-mutant astrocytomas of WHO grade 3 or 4 that showed loss of nuclear ATRX. The samples were drawn from NOA16, a multicentre, single-arm, open-label phase I trial in Germany that tested a mutant IDH1 peptide vaccine in humans for the first time. Genomic DNA for TCRB sequencing was extracted from EDTA blood using the DNeasy Blood and Tissue Kit. Library preparation employed the immunoSEQ multiplex PCR assay. The hsTCRB Kit was used according to the manufacturer's protocol to amplify rearranged TCR beta chain sequences. TCRB libraries were sequenced on an Illumina MiSeq. As for the original processing: The proprietary platform of the kit vendor was used for demultiplexing, trimming and gene mapping. The table was pulled from immuneACCESS by TCRdb, which kept in-frame rearrangements only. Such tables lose some clones; where checked, under half of the loss comes from unresolved V genes, and the rest has no known cause. V and J calls and clone size are copied from that table; D and trimming were computed from the DNA. In this sample the table shows about 38,000 clones, around 82% of which occur a single time. The ten biggest clones cover roughly 5% of the sample.

This material consisted of PBMCs, taken from a glioma patient whose treatment included an IDH1 peptide vaccine. The receptor was derived from a man aged 35 to 55 with glioma.

The nucleotides read TGTGCCAGCAGCTTTCCGGGGAACACTGAAGCTTTCTTT. It specifies CASSFPGNTEAFF. The chain was built from TRBV5-6 and TRBJ1-1; the D segment cannot be called with confidence. Counted from cysteine to phenylalanine, this CDR3 has 13 amino acids. The only DNA kept is the CDR3, 39 bases in frame from the first base. From a lookup of the germline V gene, CDR1 and CDR2 are SGHDT and YYEEEE. V was cut back by 2 bases and J by 1 base, leaving a gap of 6 bases between them.